The T cell receptor beta chain under discussion was sequenced for a study of cytomegalovirus exposure and HLA in healthy donors. Whole-study results and caveats: CMV serostatus stood as the only immune exposure information on hand. Later analysis demonstrated an association between a missense DCLRE1C variant and TCR beta V- and J-gene trimming. By a later analysis, the bulk of CMV-associated TCR beta chains appeared HLA-restricted.

This CDR3 has 17 residues. V was clipped by 4 bases and J by 4 bases; unmatched bases: 7. From germline, CDR1 is LGHNA and CDR2 YNFKEQ. The PCR had 60 Vbeta and 13 Jbeta primers. Produced via immunoSEQ multiplex PCR; TCRdb's table is partial and in-frame only. Here the sample spans 160,000 or so clones, roughly 78% being singletons. In regard to this clone: Its antigen remains unknown.

When sampled, the donors appeared nominally healthy, though they likely had unrecorded immune exposures. This chain uses TRBV4-2 with TRBJ2-6, with 10 bases that match TRBD1. This TCR derives from a middle-aged woman in good health and CMV-seronegative. The sample was PBMCs. The CDR3 protein is CASSRGQGVRGANVLTF. The CDR3 DNA reads TGTGCCAGCAGCCGAGGACAGGGGGTGCGGGGGGCCAACGTCCTGACTTTC.